This T cell receptor beta chain came from a study of chemoradiotherapy in HPV16-positive cancers. Germline lookup yields CDR1 MNHEY and CDR2 SVGAGI. The CDR3 covers 14 residues. Trimming cost V 5 bases and J 7 bases, with 18 bases left between them. Using immunoSEQ multiplex PCR, the repertoire was profiled, and TCRdb retains in-frame clones only, with some absent. Counted here are about 1,400 clones, approximately 72% occurring once; the ten biggest clones make up roughly 19%. Material: tumor tissue, obtained from a patient who underwent chemoradiotherapy. This receptor was obtained from a human donor with HPV-associated anogenital cancer. This chain uses TRBV6-5 with TRBJ2-7, with TRBD1 as a possible D gene (6 bases). The DNA for the CDR3 is TGTGCCAGCAGTGCCGGGACACCACGGTCGGAGCAGTACTTC. Translating it yields CASSAGTPRSEQYF.